The clone carrying this T cell receptor (beta chain) came up many times. What it binds is unknown. This entry comes from a study of spatial heterogeneity in lung cancer. Notes on the study in general: Mutation tallies in tumors tracked expanded intratumoral alpha and beta TCR counts.

Time point in this sample: sample taken at primary tumor resection. The 60 to 90 donors had untreated early-stage non-small cell lung cancer. In each case, whole RNA from tumor, nontumor lung or frozen PBMC was sequenced unsorted. From the 5' RACE reads, TCRdb called clonotypes with MiXCR, one entry per CDR3 protein. This sample has roughly 7,700 distinct CDR3 sequences, with roughly 3.5% found just once. Sequenced material: lung tumor tissue, taken at surgery. The sequence was collected from a male donor with early-stage non-small cell lung cancer.

CDR3 nucleotides: TGTGCCAGCAGTGAAGTTGGGGCTGGGGCCAACGTCCTGACTTTC. Translated, it gives CASSEVGAGANVLTF. This chain uses TRBV6-1 with TRBJ2-6; D unresolved. Germline V lookup: CDR1 MNHNS, CDR2 SASEGT. V was trimmed by 1 base and J by 2 bases, leaving 6 bases between them. This CDR3 region has 15 residues.